The T cell receptor beta chain under discussion was sequenced for a study of blood T cell repertoires in COVID-19. In the study overall: Material from acute and convalescent COVID-19 was sourced from the United States, Italy and Spain. T cells, B-cell-depleted T cells, or PBMCs supplied cDNA or gDNA.

Trimming removed 3 bases at V and 6 bases at J, with 5 bases between. This CDR3 region has 10 residues. Germline lookup yields CDR1 SQVTM and CDR2 ANQGSEA. Original processing notes: Reference gene primer amplification gave estimated nucleated cell counts. Sequencing was performed with immunoSEQ multiplex PCR; in TCRdb, only in-frame clones are kept and a portion is missing. V and J calls and clone size come straight from that table; D and trimming were deduced from the DNA. Among roughly 70,000 clones listed, 65% to 85% were seen once. The V gene is TRBV29-1, the J gene TRBJ1-2, with a possible D match to TRBD1 (5 bases). The sequence was obtained from a woman aged 60 to 75 with acute or convalescent COVID-19. Specimen: peripheral blood. The CDR3 sequence is CSVDRDGYTF. The DNA of the CDR3 is TGCAGCGTTGACAGGGATGGCTACACCTTC.